This section outlines one T cell receptor beta chain sequence together with its context. This clonotype was picked up many times. Its antigen specificity is not known. It has no much larger one-base neighbor in the sample; base qualities were not kept. Library construction relied on 5' RACE. TCRdb lists the instrument as NextSeq 500. To allow correction of PCR and sequencing errors, the TCR library protocol tagged every TCR cDNA molecule with a unique molecular identifier. As for how the authors treated the data: TCR identification, UMI-based error correction and CDR3 extraction were all carried out with Decombinator tools. TCRs above a frequency of 2 per 1,000, corresponding to the top 1% of the tumor frequency distribution, were defined as expanded. Expanded tumor TCRs were classed as regional if statistically deemed absent (corrected P<0.05) from at least one tumor region, otherwise ubiquitous. Renyi diversity was calculated using the R vegan package after each repertoire was subsampled 100 times to 5,000 TCRs. CDR3 similarity networks were built from amino acid triplet string-kernel similarity, connecting CDR3s with pairwise similarity above 0.82. The public reads were reprocessed in TCRdb via fastp at Q25 and MiXCR, keeping in-frame beta chains. Each CDR3 protein gets just one entry, which takes the most common genes and DNA from the rows behind it. The V and J calls and clone size come from TCRdb's table, not from the authors' own analysis. This sample lists over 10,000 distinct CDR3 sequences; about 4% were detected once. The top ten constitute 8% of the sample.

The V and J ends are trimmed by 5 bases and 3 bases, leaving 8 bases between them. According to the germline V gene, CDR1 reads SGHAT and CDR2 reads FQNNGV. The CDR3, cysteine through valine, is 12 amino acids long. This entry keeps only the CDR3 DNA: 36 bases, framed from base 1. These data originate in a study of spatial heterogeneity in lung cancer (dated by TCRdb to between 2019 and 2020). In terms of the full investigation: More beta-chain than alpha-chain transcripts were consistently detected, likely reflecting higher beta-chain transcript abundance. TCR transcript counts in tumor regions correlated strongly with a T cell transcriptional module score from matched bulk RNA-seq. In the raw uncorrected reads, each unique combination of TCR and UMI appeared more than ten times on average. In non-small cell lung cancer, the study quantitatively compared TCR alpha and beta repertoires across several tumor regions, matched nontumor lung, and blood. TCR repertoire features were related to nonsynonymous mutation counts determined by whole-exome sequencing of tumor tissue. At surgery, over 200 tumor regions, approximately 64 matched nontumor lung samples and 56 PBMC samples were TCR-sequenced for both alpha and beta chains. Overall results and qualifications from the work: TCR-seq was estimated to cover only approximately 6.4% of tumor T cells for alpha chains and approximately 12% for beta chains. The tumor nonsynonymous mutation count correlated with the number of expanded intratumoral alpha and beta TCRs. Additional single-cell paired TCR alpha and beta sequencing was considered necessary to confirm, at a functional level, the hypothesis that regional TCRs recognize regional mutations. The count of ubiquitous expanded TCRs correlated with the count of ubiquitous nonsynonymous mutations, and the count of regional expanded TCRs correlated with the count of regional nonsynonymous mutations.

This sample's time point label indicates: sample taken at primary tumor resection. Donors were 70 or so patients with early-stage, untreated non-small cell lung cancer from the lung TRACERx cohort. TCR sequencing used whole RNA extracted from tumor and nontumor lung tissue, or from cryopreserved PBMC samples, without cell sorting. Only patients for whom sufficient RNA was available from at least two tumor regions were selected for TCR sequencing. Before being selected, tumor and adjacent nontumor lung specimens were reviewed by a lung pathologist. The starting material was lung tumor tissue, obtained at surgery. The TCR originated in a male donor with early-stage non-small cell lung cancer. Rearrangement joined TRBV11-2 to TRBJ2-7; the D gene is unclear. The CDR3 reads as follows: CASSPRVYEQYV. The base sequence is TGTGCCAGCAGCCCACGGGTCTACGAGCAGTACGTC.